Listed below are T cell receptor beta chains from one sample, sequenced in a study. TCRdb called the RT-PCR reads again in MiXCR, with one record for every CDR3 protein. Of about 680,000 distinct CDR3 sequences in the sample, 14% were seen once. The sequenced sample was memory CD4+ T cells from blood. The receptors derive from a female donor in good health, serving as a healthy control. Both conserved end residues are trimmed from each CDR3. The D gene is left open where the match is weak.

J gene: TRBJ2-5; V gene: TRBV12-3/TRBV12-4; D gene: TRBD1; CDR3 protein: ASKTPGQGARETQY
J gene: TRBJ1-2; V gene: TRBV20-1; D gene: -; CDR3 protein: SARISQSTYGYT
J gene: TRBJ2-7; V gene: TRBV28; D gene: -; CDR3 protein: ASSPAPHSKSSYEQY
J gene: TRBJ1-5; V gene: TRBV12-3/TRBV12-4; D gene: -; CDR3 protein: ASSPGMSNQPQH
J gene: TRBJ2-1; V gene: TRBV7-2; D gene: -; CDR3 protein: ASTRRGGADNEQF
J gene: TRBJ2-5; V gene: TRBV29-1; D gene: -; CDR3 protein: SVNLVRETQY
J gene: TRBJ2-7; V gene: TRBV20-1; D gene: TRBD1; CDR3 protein: SAPGQGAYEQY
J gene: TRBJ1-5; V gene: TRBV6-5; D gene: -; CDR3 protein: ASSYSWQGGNQPQH
J gene: TRBJ1-3; V gene: TRBV5-5; D gene: -; CDR3 protein: ASSLHWSSGNTIY
J gene: TRBJ1-2; V gene: TRBV3-1; D gene: -; CDR3 protein: ASSQGQWGYT
J gene: TRBJ2-7; V gene: TRBV28; D gene: -; CDR3 protein: ASSRGDTLYEQY
J gene: TRBJ2-1; V gene: TRBV4-3; D gene: TRBD1; CDR3 protein: ASRSEPGQGYNEQF
J gene: TRBJ2-2; V gene: TRBV20-1; D gene: TRBD2; CDR3 protein: SASWGGRFGELF
J gene: TRBJ2-7; V gene: TRBV6-2/TRBV6-3; D gene: TRBD2; CDR3 protein: ASRTSGPYEQY
J gene: TRBJ1-1; V gene: TRBV6-5; D gene: -; CDR3 protein: ASKGPNTEAF
J gene: TRBJ2-1; V gene: TRBV20-1; D gene: TRBD2; CDR3 protein: SASGGSNEQF
J gene: TRBJ2-2; V gene: TRBV29-1; D gene: TRBD1; CDR3 protein: SVERTGVTGELF
J gene: TRBJ1-1; V gene: TRBV20-1; D gene: -; CDR3 protein: SAISTPEAF
J gene: TRBJ2-6; V gene: TRBV20-1; D gene: TRBD2; CDR3 protein: SASRLAGFSGANVLT
J gene: TRBJ1-2; V gene: TRBV13; D gene: TRBD1; CDR3 protein: ASSARQGLNYGYT
J gene: TRBJ2-7; V gene: TRBV5-1; D gene: -; CDR3 protein: ASSPAGRVYEQY
J gene: TRBJ2-6; V gene: TRBV7-3; D gene: -; CDR3 protein: ASSLTRTGANVLT
J gene: TRBJ1-1; V gene: TRBV12-5; D gene: -; CDR3 protein: ASGLEDSEAF
J gene: TRBJ2-2; V gene: TRBV6-6; D gene: -; CDR3 protein: ALAGPYTGELF
J gene: TRBJ1-1; V gene: TRBV4-1; D gene: -; CDR3 protein: ASSPQFGVMGEAF
J gene: TRBJ2-1; V gene: TRBV6-5; D gene: TRBD2; CDR3 protein: ASSTASGKVNEQF
J gene: TRBJ2-4; V gene: TRBV20-1; D gene: -; CDR3 protein: SARVSSGSNIQY
J gene: TRBJ2-2; V gene: TRBV7-6; D gene: TRBD1; CDR3 protein: ASSFQGAGTGELF
J gene: TRBJ2-3; V gene: TRBV5-1; D gene: -; CDR3 protein: ASSFAGTRTDTQY
J gene: TRBJ2-4; V gene: TRBV19; D gene: -; CDR3 protein: ASSIAPATGRLVKNIQY
J gene: TRBJ1-2; V gene: TRBV15; D gene: TRBD1; CDR3 protein: ATSNQGGGIGYT
J gene: TRBJ2-2; V gene: TRBV12-3/TRBV12-4; D gene: -; CDR3 protein: ASISGARTGELF
J gene: TRBJ1-4; V gene: TRBV28; D gene: -; CDR3 protein: ASSSPVRGGEKLF
J gene: TRBJ1-4; V gene: TRBV10-3; D gene: TRBD1; CDR3 protein: AIGDRDRGEKLF
J gene: TRBJ2-3; V gene: TRBV20-1; D gene: -; CDR3 protein: SAPPGGTYTDTQY
J gene: TRBJ1-5; V gene: TRBV20-1; D gene: -; CDR3 protein: SAIEGRTVQPQH
J gene: TRBJ2-3; V gene: TRBV20-1; D gene: -; CDR3 protein: SARDRPDTQY
J gene: TRBJ2-7; V gene: TRBV6-5; D gene: TRBD1; CDR3 protein: ASSYSAPTGGSYEQY
J gene: TRBJ1-1; V gene: TRBV7-2; D gene: -; CDR3 protein: ASSLRVGNTEAF
J gene: TRBJ1-2; V gene: TRBV7-9; D gene: TRBD1; CDR3 protein: ASSPGQGRAFIYGYT
J gene: TRBJ2-2; V gene: TRBV5-1; D gene: TRBD1; CDR3 protein: ASSRLGQCSGELF
J gene: TRBJ2-1; V gene: TRBV7-3; D gene: -; CDR3 protein: ASSLMVTTTNEQF
J gene: TRBJ2-7; V gene: TRBV27; D gene: -; CDR3 protein: ASSFFREPRPPSYEQY
J gene: TRBJ1-1; V gene: TRBV18; D gene: TRBD1; CDR3 protein: ASSVGHRGRGSYTAF
J gene: TRBJ2-7; V gene: TRBV5-1; D gene: -; CDR3 protein: ASSLRPVDYEQY
J gene: TRBJ2-1; V gene: TRBV7-3; D gene: -; CDR3 protein: ASSLMGNWNEQF
J gene: TRBJ1-3; V gene: TRBV3-1; D gene: -; CDR3 protein: ASRTTGTSGNTIY
J gene: TRBJ2-5; V gene: TRBV5-1; D gene: TRBD2; CDR3 protein: ASSLALAGSQETQY